This TCR beta chain was sequenced during a study of blood T cell repertoires in COVID-19. Germline values: CDR1 MGHRA, CDR2 YSYEKL. After removal of 2 bases from V and 4 bases from J, the junction contained 3 bases not matched to a gene. This CDR3 spans 15 amino acids. Repertoires were generated with immunoSEQ multiplex PCR, while TCRdb's copy carries only in-frame clones and drops some. Altogether about 140,000 clones are present, approximately 86% being singletons, with the ten largest covering 5% to 6%. The chain joins TRBV4-1 to TRBJ1-2, with TRBD1 identical over 11 bases. This TCR was recovered from a human donor in a cohort sampled during active COVID-19. Sequencing input: peripheral blood. This CDR3 reads CASSQRGQGVYGYTF. CDR3 sequence (DNA): TGCGCCAGCAGCCAAAGGGGACAGGGGGTCTATGGCTACACCTTC.